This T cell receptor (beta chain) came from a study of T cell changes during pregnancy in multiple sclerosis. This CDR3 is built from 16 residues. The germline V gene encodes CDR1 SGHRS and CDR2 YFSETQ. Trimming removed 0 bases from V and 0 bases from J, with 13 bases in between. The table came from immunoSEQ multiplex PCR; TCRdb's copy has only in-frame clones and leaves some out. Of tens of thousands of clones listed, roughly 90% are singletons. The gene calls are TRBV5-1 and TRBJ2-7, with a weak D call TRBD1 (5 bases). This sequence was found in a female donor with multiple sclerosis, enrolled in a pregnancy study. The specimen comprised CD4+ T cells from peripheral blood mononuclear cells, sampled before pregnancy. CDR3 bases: TGCGCCAGCAGCTTGGGACAGCCGGCGACCTCCTACGAGCAGTACTTC. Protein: CASSLGQPATSYEQYF. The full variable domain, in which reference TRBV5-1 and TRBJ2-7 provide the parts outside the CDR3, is KAGVTQTPRYLIKTRGQQVTLSCSPISGHRSVSWYQQTPGQGLQFLFEYFSETQRNKGNFPGRFSGRQFSNSRSEMNVSTLELGDSALYLCASSLGQPATSYEQYFGPGTRLTVT.